The 8 T cell receptor beta chains below were found in one sample sequenced in a study of T cell responses to AZD1222 COVID-19 vaccine. This table comes from immunoSEQ multiplex PCR, and its TCRdb copy is limited to in-frame clones, with some not included. The table shows approximately 150,000 clones, with about nine tenths occurring only once. The sample in question was peripheral blood, obtained on day 0 of AZD1222 vaccination. These receptors were taken from an adult in good health.

The rearrangement joins TRBV3-1 (or the pseudogene TRBV3-2) to TRBJ2-7; D ambiguous. Per the germline V gene, CDR1 is LGHDT and CDR2 is YNNKEL (reference sequence). The CDR3 has 13 residues. The germline V and J ends were trimmed by 0 bases and 5 bases, with 8 bases remaining between them. The CDR3 protein is CASSQEWVNEQYF. CDR3 DNA sequence: TGTGCCAGCAGCCAAGAATGGGTCAACGAGCAGTACTTC.

Here the CDR3 DNA reads TGTGCCAGCAGTTACTCAGGCGGAGCGAATTCACCCCTCCACTTT. It yields the protein CASSYSGGANSPLHF. The chain couples TRBV6-5 to TRBJ1-6; D is unclear. Trimming shortened V by 0 bases and J by 7 bases, and 10 bases separated the two germline ends. Germline V gene data show CDR1 as MNHEY and CDR2 as SVGAGI. The CDR3 extends over 15 amino acids.

V is TRBV6-5 and J is TRBJ1-1, with 8 bases fitting TRBD1. The CDR3 consists of 14 residues. Unmatched junction bases numbered 8, after V lost 7 bases and J lost 4 bases. Per germline, CDR1 MNHEY and CDR2 SVGAGI. The CDR3 DNA is TGTGCCAGCATCGGCCGGACAGGGTCCACTGAAGCTTTCTTT. It encodes CASIGRTGSTEAFF.

The chain couples TRBV19 to TRBJ1-5, with 7 bases lining up with TRBD1. This CDR3 spans 17 amino acids. V lost 1 base and J lost 0; bases outside the gene matches: 6. The germline V gene encodes CDR1 LNHDA and CDR2 SQIVND (reference sequence). The CDR3 reads CASSIVGQVYSNQPQHF. Here the CDR3 DNA reads TGTGCCAGTAGTATAGTCGGACAGGTATATAGCAATCAGCCCCAGCATTTT.

The chain couples TRBV30 to TRBJ2-2, with D perhaps given as TRBD1 or TRBD2 (5 bases each). V gave up 2 bases and J gave up 4 bases, with 11 bases separating them. The CDR3 is made up of 14 amino acids. From germline, CDR1 is GTSNPN and CDR2 SVGIG (reference sequence). Written as DNA, the CDR3 is TGTGCCTGGAGTATAGGGACGAGCACCGGGGAGCTGTTTTTT. Translating gives CAWSIGTSTGELFF.

The chain carries TRBV5-4 and TRBJ2-3, with 11 positions matching TRBD2. Germline lookup yields CDR1 SGHNT and CDR2 YYREEE (reference sequence). The J segment lost 9 bases and the V segment lost 4 bases, leaving 10 bases of the junction unmatched. The CDR3 contains 15 residues. The CDR3 is CASSIGTSGSRTQYF. The CDR3 nucleotides read TGTGCCAGCAGCATCGGGACTAGCGGCAGCAGAACGCAGTATTTT.

The rearrangement joins TRBV9 to TRBJ2-7; D perhaps matches TRBD2 (6 bases). Germline CDR1 and CDR2: SGDLS and YYNGEE. V lost 1 base and J 4 bases, leaving 18 bases between the germline ends. The CDR3 spans 16 residues. The CDR3: CASSVPPRDSAYEQYF. DNA for the CDR3: TGTGCCAGCAGCGTACCCCCCCGGGACTCTGCATACGAGCAGTACTTC.

The V and J genes are TRBV20-1 and TRBJ1-1; no clear D. Trimming stripped 7 bases from V and 1 base from J, with 7 bases between. The CDR3 sequence is 11 residues long. In germline, CDR1 is DFQATT, CDR2 SNEGSKA (reference sequence). CDR3 sequence (DNA): TGCAGTGTTCGGGGGAACACTGAAGCTTTCTTT. Amino acid sequence: CSVRGNTEAFF.